The 27 T cell receptor beta chains given below trace back to one sample, sequenced in a study of T-cell reconstitution after alpha-beta-depleted transplantation in children. Unique molecular identifiers were incorporated when the TCRbeta library was constructed. In TCRdb, the PCR reads were re-called with MiXCR into one record per CDR3 protein. The sample lists nearly 350,000 distinct CDR3 sequences, around 15% seen once, with about 41% in the top ten. The sequenced sample was PBMCs, mostly from graft donor cells, obtained 360 days after TCRalphabeta/CD19-depleted stem cell transplant. Receptor source: a male patient under 10 years old who had a stem cell transplant for acute lymphoblastic leukemia, so the T cells may come from the graft donor.

The chain uses TRBV6-2 or TRBV6-3 and TRBJ1-4; D is unclear. With 2 bases removed from V and 15 bases from J, the gap between germline ends came to 13 bases. There are 12 residues in the CDR3. The germline V gene encodes CDR1 MNHEY and CDR2 SVGEGT. CDR3 residues: CASSYPAPGLFF. In DNA, the CDR3 is TGTGCCAGCAGTTACCCGGCGCCGGGTTTGTTTTTT.

The gene calls are TRBV5-8 and TRBJ2-5, with a weak D call TRBD2 (5 bases). This CDR3 region has 16 residues. CDR1 and CDR2 (germline): SGHTS, YDEGEE. Deletions cut 6 bases from V and 1 base from J, with 19 bases between. CDR3: CASTFGPDYLQETQYF. The DNA for the CDR3 is TGTGCCAGCACCTTTGGCCCCGACTACCTCCAAGAGACCCAGTACTTC.

This clonotype showed up just a few times. The chain uses TRBV4-3 and TRBJ2-5, with D possibly matching TRBD1 (5 bases). This CDR3 is 17 amino acids long. Trimming took off 1 base at V and 5 bases at J, with 20 bases between the two ends. Germline CDR1 reads LGHNA; CDR2 reads YSLEER. CDR3 bases: TGCGCCAGCAGCCAAGGGGAATGGACAAGTGCCCTGGAGACCCAGTACTTC. This codes for CASSQGEWTSALETQYF.

This clonotype was picked up one time. The rearrangement uses TRBV5-1 and TRBJ2-7, with D perhaps TRBD1 (6 bases). The CDR3 spans 15 residues. Germline-derived CDR1 and CDR2 are SGHRS and YFSETQ. The germline V and J ends were trimmed by 4 bases and 4 bases, with 18 bases remaining between them. CDR3 protein: CASSPGNRAPYEQYF. CDR3 nucleotide sequence: TGCGCCAGCAGCCCCGGCAACAGGGCACCATACGAGCAGTACTTC.

This clonotype was counted between two and nine times. The chain uses TRBV20-1 and TRBJ2-7, with 13 bases that match TRBD2. The CDR3 contains 15 residues. V dropped 2 bases and J dropped 6; count of bases not matched to a gene: 7. Germline CDR1 reads DFQATT; CDR2 reads SNEGSKA (reference sequence). CDR3 in amino acids: CSARFTSGRAGEQYF. The CDR3 bases are TGCAGTGCTAGATTTACTAGCGGGAGGGCCGGCGAGCAGTACTTC.

This chain links TRBV7-8 with TRBJ2-3; maybe TRBD1 (6 bases). Germline lookup yields CDR1 SGHVS and CDR2 FQNEAQ. The CDR3 runs 19 residues. Trimming took off 3 bases at V and 2 bases at J, with 24 bases between the two ends. DNA of the CDR3: TGTGCCAGCAGCTTGGTACTACAGGGTCCGAGGGGAGTCACAGATACGCAGTATTTT. This codes for CASSLVLQGPRGVTDTQYF.

Many counts were recorded for this clonotype. The chain carries TRBV7-9 and TRBJ2-2; D is undetermined. V was cut by 6 bases and J by 7 bases, with 12 bases left in between. This CDR3 is 13 amino acids long. Germline V lookup: CDR1 SEHNR, CDR2 FQNEAQ (reference sequence). The CDR3 here is CASSARAIGELFF. In DNA form, the CDR3 reads TGTGCCAGCAGTGCAAGGGCAATCGGGGAGCTGTTTTTT. The full variable domain, in which reference TRBV7-9 and TRBJ2-2 provide the parts outside the CDR3, is DTGVSQNPRHKITKRGQNVTFRCDPISEHNRLYWYRQTLGQGPEFLTYFQNEAQLEKSRLLSDRFSAERPKGSFSTLEIQRTEQGDSAMYLCASSARAIGELFFGEGSRLTVL.

Points on this clonotype: A read error may produce the germline difference seen at one junction end. The J gene is TRBJ2-5, the V gene TRBV7-7; unclear D gene. This CDR3 spans 13 amino acids. Germline V gives CDR1 SSHAT, CDR2 FNYEAQ (reference sequence). The CDR3: CASSLLPRETQYF. The CDR3 DNA reads as TGTGCTAGCAGCTTACTACCAAGAGAGACCCAGTACTTC.

Ten or more counts support this clonotype. The chain recombines TRBV5-1 with TRBJ1-1; the D is unclear. Deletions cut 0 bases from V and 2 bases from J, with 11 bases between. Germline CDR1 reads SGHRS; CDR2 reads YFSETQ. The CDR3 is made up of 15 amino acids. The CDR3 region has the DNA TGCGCCAGCAGCTTGGGGCCGCCTATAAACACTGAAGCTTTCTTT. Translation: CASSLGPPINTEAFF.

This clonotype was seen repeatedly, ten times or more. This chain connects TRBV29-1 to TRBJ2-2; 8 nucleotides match TRBD1. V shed 7 bases and J 2 bases; nucleotides not matched to a gene: 9. The CDR3 contains 15 residues. Germline loops: CDR1 SQVTM, CDR2 ANQGSEA. CDR3: CSGRSGQANTGELFF. Here the CDR3 DNA reads TGCAGCGGCCGATCGGGACAGGCTAACACCGGGGAGCTGTTTTTT.

The rearrangement links TRBV4-2 to TRBJ2-7; a possible D gene is TRBD2 (5 bases). Trimming took 0 bases from V and 0 from J, leaving 9 bases between them. This CDR3 contains 15 residues. The germline V gene encodes CDR1 LGHNA and CDR2 YNFKEQ. The CDR3 DNA follows: TGTGCCAGCAGCCAAGACGGAGGAGACTCCTACGAGCAGTACTTC. This gives the protein CASSQDGGDSYEQYF.

CDR3: CASSPSGTGVSEQFF. CDR3 nucleotides: TGTGCCAGCAGCCCCTCAGGGACAGGGGTGAGTGAGCAGTTCTTC. The V call is TRBV12-3 or TRBV12-4, the J call TRBJ2-1; 10 nucleotides agree with TRBD1. The CDR3 extends over 15 amino acids. V shed 6 bases, J shed 9 bases, and the junction held 11 bases outside the gene matches.

The chain recombines TRBV6-1 with TRBJ1-5; D is unresolved. Trimming left V 10 bases short and J 2 bases short, with 18 bases between. Germline CDR1 reads MNHNS; CDR2 reads SASEGT. This CDR3 region has 15 residues. In DNA form, the CDR3 reads TGTGCCACGTCATCCTTGGACCGCCGCAATCAGCCCCAGCATTTT. Encoded protein: CATSSLDRRNQPQHF.

CDR3 protein: CATSRGKLAGGLRSSYNEQFF. The CDR3 region has the DNA TGTGCCACCAGCAGGGGGAAACTAGCGGGAGGGCTCAGGAGCTCCTACAATGAGCAGTTCTTC. The gene calls are TRBV15 and TRBJ2-1; 13 bases align to TRBD2. Germline V gene data show CDR1 as LNHNV and CDR2 as YYDKDF (reference sequence). The CDR3 covers 21 residues. Trimming took 3 bases from V and 0 from J; bases not matched to a gene: 14.

This clonotype was detected a few times. This chain uses TRBV19 with TRBJ1-2; D is possibly TRBD1 (5 bases). Germline values: CDR1 LNHDA, CDR2 SQIVND (reference sequence). This CDR3 comprises 13 residues. V lost 10 bases to trimming and J lost 6 bases, with 18 bases between them. The CDR3 region has the DNA TGTGCCACCTGTCTTACAGGAATAAATGGCTACACCTTC. This encodes CATCLTGINGYTF. Combining the CDR3 with reference TRBV19 and TRBJ1-2 gives the whole variable domain DGGITQSPKYLFRKEGQNVTLSCEQNLNHDAMYWYRQDPGQGLRLIYYSQIVNDFQKGDIAEGYSVSREKKESFPLTVTSAQKNPTAFYLCATCLTGINGYTFGSGTRLTVV.

This clonotype has more than one count but fewer than ten. This chain joins TRBV6-1 and TRBJ2-4, with 12 bases aligning to TRBD2. Germline lookup yields CDR1 MNHNS and CDR2 SASEGT. The CDR3 sequence is 16 residues long. Trimming took 7 bases from V and 7 from J; bases not matched to a gene: 11. The CDR3 is CASTSSGRGGRNIQYF. CDR3 bases: TGTGCCAGCACCTCTAGCGGGAGGGGAGGGCGCAACATTCAGTACTTC.

In this sample, this clonotype turned up a few times. V usage is TRBV4-2 and J usage is TRBJ2-7; D uncertain. The CDR3 consists of 15 residues. Germline V gene data show CDR1 as LGHNA and CDR2 as YNFKEQ. Trimming left V 1 base short and J 0 bases short, with 10 bases between. CDR3 in DNA: TGTGCCAGCAGCCAAGGTGGTCACCCCTCCTACGAGCAGTACTTC. Translated: CASSQGGHPSYEQYF.

The genes are TRBV6-5 and TRBJ2-1, with 8 bases aligning to TRBD2. The CDR3 consists of 14 residues. Germline CDR1 is MNHEY and CDR2 is SVGAGI. The ends lost 5 bases at V and 3 bases at J; junction bases unmatched: 3. CDR3 residues: CASSTGTSYNEQFF. CDR3 nucleotide sequence: TGTGCCAGCAGTACCGGGACTAGCTACAATGAGCAGTTCTTC.

This clonotype was observed at least ten times. V gene TRBV28 combines with J gene TRBJ2-3, with D maybe TRBD1 (5 bases). Germline-derived CDR1 and CDR2 are MDHEN and SYDVKM. The CDR3 has 15 residues. The V gene lost 2 bases and the J gene lost 0 bases, with 9 bases spanning the gap. In DNA form, the CDR3 reads TGTGCCAGCAGTTTAAGGCAGGGCAGCACAGATACGCAGTATTTT. It codes for CASSLRQGSTDTQYF. The full variable domain, with the rest looked up from reference TRBV28 and TRBJ2-3, is DVKVTQSSRYLVKRTGEKVFLECVQDMDHENMFWYRQDPGLGLRLIYFSYDVKMKEKGDIPEGYSVSREKKERFSLILESASTNQTSMYLCASSLRQGSTDTQYFGPGTRLTVL.

V is TRBV28 and J is TRBJ2-2; no reliable D call. CDR1 MDHEN and CDR2 SYDVKM come from the germline V gene. The CDR3 runs to 12 residues. Trimming cost V 1 base and J 7 bases, with 4 bases left between them. The CDR3 loop reads CASSLFDGELFF. The CDR3 nucleotides read TGTGCCAGCAGTTTATTTGACGGGGAGCTGTTTTTT.

V gene TRBV11-1 combines with J gene TRBJ2-2, with TRBD2 matching over 7 bases. CDR1 is SGHAT, CDR2 FQDESV, per germline (reference sequence). Trimming removed 0 bases from V and 6 bases from J; junction bases left unmatched: 13. The CDR3 runs to 18 residues. The CDR3 DNA reads TGTGCCAGCAGCTTAGCCCCCCCTCTAGCGGATTACCCCGGGGAGCTGTTTTTT. Its translation is CASSLAPPLADYPGELFF.

This clonotype was seen only a few times. The rearrangement links TRBV20-1 to TRBJ1-5; a possible D gene is TRBD1 (6 bases). V dropped 3 bases and J dropped 8 bases, with 20 bases sitting between them. The germline CDR1 and CDR2 sequences are DFQATT and SNEGSKA (reference sequence). CDR3 length: 15 amino acids. The CDR3 DNA reads TGCAGTGCTAGTAGGGGGGGCGCGGGAAATGAGCCCCAGCATTTT. Its translation is CSASRGGAGNEPQHF.

This clonotype has more than one count but fewer than ten. The chain combines TRBV28 with TRBJ1-5, with TRBD1 as a possible D gene (5 bases). V lost 3 bases and J 4 bases, leaving 16 bases between the germline ends. CDR3 length equals 16 residues. The V gene's germline CDR1 is MDHEN and CDR2 SYDVKM. The CDR3 loop reads CASSFRRGLGNQPQHF. CDR3 sequence (DNA): TGTGCCAGCAGTTTCCGAAGGGGTCTAGGTAATCAGCCCCAGCATTTT.

This clonotype was detected ten times or more. The chain couples TRBV7-3 to TRBJ2-1, with 8 bases identical to TRBD1. Germline trimming cut 5 bases from V and 5 bases from J; bases unmatched to any gene: 2. Germline lookup yields CDR1 SGHTA and CDR2 FQGTGA. This CDR3 is built from 13 residues. The CDR3 protein is CASSQGQDNEQFF. CDR3 DNA sequence: TGTGCCAGCAGCCAGGGACAGGACAATGAGCAGTTCTTC.

This clonotype was seen only a few times. The V gene is TRBV5-1, the J gene TRBJ2-7, with D possibly matching TRBD2 (5 bases). Germline V gene sequence: CDR1 SGHRS, CDR2 YFSETQ. The CDR3 covers 12 residues. V was clipped by 4 bases and J by 2 bases, with 7 bases between them. As DNA, the CDR3 is TGCGCCAGCAGCGACTACACCTACGAGCAGTACTTC. Translating gives CASSDYTYEQYF.

There are a few counts of this clonotype. The chain employs TRBV7-9 and TRBJ2-5; TRBD1 or TRBD2 may be the D gene (5 bases each). Germline values: CDR1 SEHNR, CDR2 FQNEAQ (reference sequence). The V end was cut by 7 bases, the J end by 7 bases, with 16 bases between. The CDR3 loop spans 13 amino acids. In nucleotides, the CDR3 is TGTGCCAGCAAAAGGGACCTCCAGGGGACCCAGTACTTC. As protein: CASKRDLQGTQYF.

J is TRBJ2-1 and V is TRBV12-3 or TRBV12-4; 16 positions match TRBD2. Trimming at V came to 2 bases and at J to 6 bases, leaving 13 bases not matched to a gene. This CDR3 spans 20 amino acids. The CDR3 DNA is TGTGCCAGCAGTTTAAGGTTAATGGGACTAGCGGGAGGGACCCGCAATGAGCAGTTCTTC. It specifies CASSLRLMGLAGGTRNEQFF.